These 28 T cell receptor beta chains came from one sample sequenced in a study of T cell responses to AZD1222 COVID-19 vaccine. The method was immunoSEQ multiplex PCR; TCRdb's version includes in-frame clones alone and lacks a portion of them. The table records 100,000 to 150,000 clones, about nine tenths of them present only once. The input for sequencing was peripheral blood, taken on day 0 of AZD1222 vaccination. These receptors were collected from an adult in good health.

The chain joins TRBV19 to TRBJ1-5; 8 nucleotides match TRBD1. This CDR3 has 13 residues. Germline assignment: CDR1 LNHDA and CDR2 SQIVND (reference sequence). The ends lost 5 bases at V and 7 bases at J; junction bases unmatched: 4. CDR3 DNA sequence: TGTGCCAGTAGTCTCACAGGGGGGCAGCCCCAGCATTTT. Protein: CASSLTGGQPQHF.

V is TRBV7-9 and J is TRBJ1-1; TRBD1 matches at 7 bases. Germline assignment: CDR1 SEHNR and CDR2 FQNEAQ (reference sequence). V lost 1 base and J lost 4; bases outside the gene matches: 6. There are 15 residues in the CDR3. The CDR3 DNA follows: TGTGCCAGCAGCTTAGGTTCAGGGGGGCGCACTGAAGCTTTCTTT. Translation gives CASSLGSGGRTEAFF.

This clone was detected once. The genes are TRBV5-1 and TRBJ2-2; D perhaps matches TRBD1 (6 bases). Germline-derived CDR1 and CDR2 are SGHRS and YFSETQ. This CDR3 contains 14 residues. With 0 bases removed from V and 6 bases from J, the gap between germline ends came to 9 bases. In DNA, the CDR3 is TGCGCCAGCAGCTTGGATCCAGGGGCCGGGGAGCTGTTTTTT. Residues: CASSLDPGAGELFF. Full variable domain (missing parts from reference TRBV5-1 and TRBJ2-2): KAGVTQTPRYLIKTRGQQVTLSCSPISGHRSVSWYQQTPGQGLQFLFEYFSETQRNKGNFPGRFSGRQFSNSRSEMNVSTLELGDSALYLCASSLDPGAGELFFGEGSRLTVL.

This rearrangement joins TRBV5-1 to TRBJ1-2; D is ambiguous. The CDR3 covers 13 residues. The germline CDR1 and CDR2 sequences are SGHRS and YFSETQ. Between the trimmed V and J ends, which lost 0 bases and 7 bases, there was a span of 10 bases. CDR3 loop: CASSLAGRLGYTF. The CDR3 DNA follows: TGCGCCAGCAGCTTGGCAGGACGGCTTGGCTACACCTTC.

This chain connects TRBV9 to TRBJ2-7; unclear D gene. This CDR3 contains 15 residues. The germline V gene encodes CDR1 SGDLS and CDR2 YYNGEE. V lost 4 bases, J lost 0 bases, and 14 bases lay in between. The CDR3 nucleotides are TGTGCCAGCAGCCCAGACCCCACACGCTCCTACGAGCAGTACTTC. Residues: CASSPDPTRSYEQYF.

CDR3 region: CASSLGSVLYGYTF. The CDR3 nucleotides are TGTGCCAGCAGTCTGGGCTCGGTCCTCTATGGCTACACCTTC. This rearrangement joins TRBV28 to TRBJ1-2; D is uncertain. V lost 5 bases and J lost 4, with 14 bases in between. The CDR3 covers 14 residues. CDR1 is MDHEN, CDR2 SYDVKM, per germline.

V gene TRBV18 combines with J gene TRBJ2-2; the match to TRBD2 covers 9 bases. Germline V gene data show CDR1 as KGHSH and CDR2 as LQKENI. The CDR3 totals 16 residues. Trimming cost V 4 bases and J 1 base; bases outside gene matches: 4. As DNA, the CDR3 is TGTGCCAGCTCACGGGTAGCGGGAGTGAACACCGGGGAGCTGTTTTTT. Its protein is CASSRVAGVNTGELFF.

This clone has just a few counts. CDR3 region: CAAHGTGSNYGYTF. DNA of the CDR3: TGTGCCGCCCATGGGACCGGGAGTAACTATGGCTACACCTTC. The chain carries TRBV19 and TRBJ1-2; a possible D gene is TRBD1 (5 bases). With 11 bases removed from V and 1 base from J, the gap between germline ends came to 17 bases. Germline V CDR1 and CDR2: LNHDA, SQIVND (reference sequence). CDR3 length: 14 residues. The complete variable domain, with remaining parts taken from reference TRBV19 and TRBJ1-2, reads DGGITQSPKYLFRKEGQNVTLSCEQNLNHDAMYWYRQDPGQGLRLIYYSQIVNDFQKGDIAEGYSVSREKKESFPLTVTSAQKNPTAFYLCAAHGTGSNYGYTFGSGTRLTVV.

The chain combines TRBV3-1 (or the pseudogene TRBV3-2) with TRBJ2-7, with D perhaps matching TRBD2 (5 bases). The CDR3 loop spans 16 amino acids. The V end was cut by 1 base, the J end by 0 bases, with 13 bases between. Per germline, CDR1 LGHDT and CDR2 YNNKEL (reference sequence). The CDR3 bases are TGTGCCAGCAGCCAAGTTTGGAGGCCCAGCTCCTACGAGCAGTACTTC. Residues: CASSQVWRPSSYEQYF.

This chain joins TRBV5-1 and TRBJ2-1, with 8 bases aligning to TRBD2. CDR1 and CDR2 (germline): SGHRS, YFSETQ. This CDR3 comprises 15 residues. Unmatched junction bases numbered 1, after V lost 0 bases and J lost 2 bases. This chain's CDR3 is CASSLVAGTYNEQFF. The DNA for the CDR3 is TGCGCCAGCAGCTTGGTAGCGGGGACCTACAATGAGCAGTTCTTC.

In DNA form, the CDR3 reads TGTGCCAGCAGCGGCCCTAGCGCGAGCTCCTACAATGAGCAGTTCTTC. This encodes CASSGPSASSYNEQFF. This sequence joins TRBV9 and TRBJ2-1; maybe TRBD2 (6 bases). Germline V gene data show CDR1 as SGDLS and CDR2 as YYNGEE. This CDR3 is 16 amino acids long. Between the trimmed V and J ends, which lost 3 bases and 0 bases, there was a span of 13 bases.

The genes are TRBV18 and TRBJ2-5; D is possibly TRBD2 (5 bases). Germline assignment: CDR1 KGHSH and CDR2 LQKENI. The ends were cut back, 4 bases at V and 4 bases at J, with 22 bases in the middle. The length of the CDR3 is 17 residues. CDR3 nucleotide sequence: TGTGCCAGCTCACGCTACCGGGATCCGAAGGCCATAGAGACCCAGTACTTC. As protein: CASSRYRDPKAIETQYF.

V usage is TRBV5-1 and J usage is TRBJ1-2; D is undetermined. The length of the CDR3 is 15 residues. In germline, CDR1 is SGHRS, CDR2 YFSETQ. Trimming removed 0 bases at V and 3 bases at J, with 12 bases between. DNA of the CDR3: TGCGCCAGCAGCTTGGACGTAGCTGGCTACTATGGCTACACCTTC. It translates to CASSLDVAGYYGYTF.

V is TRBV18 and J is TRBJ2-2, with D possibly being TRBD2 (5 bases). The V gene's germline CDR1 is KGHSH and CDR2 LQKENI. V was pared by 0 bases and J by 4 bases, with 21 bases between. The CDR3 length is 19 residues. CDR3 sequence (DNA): TGTGCCAGCTCACCACCGACCGGGGATCTATTCGGCGGCACCGGGGAGCTGTTTTTT. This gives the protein CASSPPTGDLFGGTGELFF.

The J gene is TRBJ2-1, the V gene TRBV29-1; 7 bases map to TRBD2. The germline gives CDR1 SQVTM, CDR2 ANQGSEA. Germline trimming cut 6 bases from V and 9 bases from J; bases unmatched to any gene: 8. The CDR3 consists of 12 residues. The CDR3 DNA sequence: TGCAGCGTCGGAGGTCTAGCGGTTGAGCAGTTCTTC. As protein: CSVGGLAVEQFF.

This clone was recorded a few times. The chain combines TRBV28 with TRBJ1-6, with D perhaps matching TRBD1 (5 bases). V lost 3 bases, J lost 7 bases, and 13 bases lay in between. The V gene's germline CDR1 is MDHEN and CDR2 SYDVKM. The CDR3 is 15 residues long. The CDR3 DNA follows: TGTGCCAGCAGTTTCCGGACATCGGTAAATTCACCCCTCCACTTT. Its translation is CASSFRTSVNSPLHF.

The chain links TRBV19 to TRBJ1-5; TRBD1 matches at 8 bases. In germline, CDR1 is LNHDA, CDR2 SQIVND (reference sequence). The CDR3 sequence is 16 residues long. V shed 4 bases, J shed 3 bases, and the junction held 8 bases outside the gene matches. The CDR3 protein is CASSRTPGQANQPQHF. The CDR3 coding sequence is TGTGCCAGTAGTAGGACTCCGGGACAGGCCAATCAGCCCCAGCATTTT.

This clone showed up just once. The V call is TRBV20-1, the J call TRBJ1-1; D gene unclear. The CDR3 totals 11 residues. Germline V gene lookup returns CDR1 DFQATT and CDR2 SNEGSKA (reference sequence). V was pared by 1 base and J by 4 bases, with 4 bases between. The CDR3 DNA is TGCAGTGCTAGAGCCACCACTGAAGCTTTCTTT. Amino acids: CSARATTEAFF.

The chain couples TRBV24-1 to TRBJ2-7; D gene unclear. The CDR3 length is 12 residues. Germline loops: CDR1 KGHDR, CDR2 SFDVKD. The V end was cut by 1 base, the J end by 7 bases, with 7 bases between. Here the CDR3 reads CATSDFRGEQYF. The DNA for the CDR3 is TGTGCCACCAGTGATTTTCGAGGTGAGCAGTACTTC.

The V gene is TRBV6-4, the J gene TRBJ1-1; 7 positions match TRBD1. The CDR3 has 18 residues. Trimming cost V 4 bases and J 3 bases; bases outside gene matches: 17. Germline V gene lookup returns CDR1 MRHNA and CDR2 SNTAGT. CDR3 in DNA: TGTGCCAGCAGTGCCCAACAGGGGACCTTAGGGTGGGACACTGAAGCTTTCTTT. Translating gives CASSAQQGTLGWDTEAFF.

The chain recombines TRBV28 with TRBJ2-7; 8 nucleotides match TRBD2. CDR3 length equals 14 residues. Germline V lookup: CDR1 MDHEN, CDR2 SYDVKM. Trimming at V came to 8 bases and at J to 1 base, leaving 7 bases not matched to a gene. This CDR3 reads CASRTGGASYEQYF. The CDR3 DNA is TGTGCCAGCCGAACGGGGGGGGCTTCCTACGAGCAGTACTTC.

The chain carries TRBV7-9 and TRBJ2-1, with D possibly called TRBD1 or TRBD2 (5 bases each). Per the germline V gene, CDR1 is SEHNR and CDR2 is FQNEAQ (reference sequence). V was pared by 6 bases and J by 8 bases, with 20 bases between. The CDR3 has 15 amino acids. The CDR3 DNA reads TGTGCCAGCAGTCCACCCGGGACCCCCGGTGATGAGCAGTTCTTC. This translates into CASSPPGTPGDEQFF.

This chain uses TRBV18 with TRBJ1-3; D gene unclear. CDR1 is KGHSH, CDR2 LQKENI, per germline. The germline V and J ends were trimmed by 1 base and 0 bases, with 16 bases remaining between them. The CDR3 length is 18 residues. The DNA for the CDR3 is TGTGCCAGCTCACCACGTCCCAGAAACACGAACTCTGGAAACACCATATATTTT. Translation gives CASSPRPRNTNSGNTIYF.

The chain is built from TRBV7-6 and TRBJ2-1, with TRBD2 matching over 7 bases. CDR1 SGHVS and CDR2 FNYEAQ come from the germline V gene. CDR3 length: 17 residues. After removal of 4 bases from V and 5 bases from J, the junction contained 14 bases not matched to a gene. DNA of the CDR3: TGTGCCAGCAGCTCTTGGGGAGGGGCCCGAAAAGACAATGAGCAGTTCTTC. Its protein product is CASSSWGGARKDNEQFF.

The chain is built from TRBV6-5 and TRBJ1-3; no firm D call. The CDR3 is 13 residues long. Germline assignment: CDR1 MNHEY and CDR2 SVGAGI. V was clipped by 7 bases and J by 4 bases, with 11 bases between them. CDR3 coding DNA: TGTGCCAGCAAGACTACGGGGGGAAACACCATATATTTT. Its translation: CASKTTGGNTIYF.

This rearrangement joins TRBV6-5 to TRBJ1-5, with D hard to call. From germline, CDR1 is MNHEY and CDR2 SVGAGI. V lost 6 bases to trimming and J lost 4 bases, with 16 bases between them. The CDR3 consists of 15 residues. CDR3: CASRTSISGNQPQHF. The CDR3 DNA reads TGTGCCAGCAGGACGTCGATCTCGGGGAATCAGCCCCAGCATTTT.

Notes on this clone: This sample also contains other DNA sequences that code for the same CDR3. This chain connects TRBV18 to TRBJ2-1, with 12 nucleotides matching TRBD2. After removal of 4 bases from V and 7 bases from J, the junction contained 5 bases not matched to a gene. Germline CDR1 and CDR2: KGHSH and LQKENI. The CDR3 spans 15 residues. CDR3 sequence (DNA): TGTGCCAGCTCACTGACTAGCGGGAGTGGAAATGAGCAGTTCTTC. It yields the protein CASSLTSGSGNEQFF.

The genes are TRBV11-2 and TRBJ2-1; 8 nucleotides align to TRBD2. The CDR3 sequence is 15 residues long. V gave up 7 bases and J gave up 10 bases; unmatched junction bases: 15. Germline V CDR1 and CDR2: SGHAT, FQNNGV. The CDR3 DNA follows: TGTGCCAGCACCGTGGGGCGGGAGGCTTACGGCGAGCAGTTCTTC. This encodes CASTVGREAYGEQFF.